The TCR beta chain described here comes from a study of blood T cell repertoires in COVID-19. From germline, CDR1 is MNHNY and CDR2 SVGAGI (reference sequence). Trimming pared 1 base from V and 4 bases from J, leaving 8 bases between. The CDR3 totals 14 residues. Clones were read by immunoSEQ multiplex PCR, and TCRdb kept only the in-frame ones, dropping some. In the table there are about 370,000 clones, 75% to 90% of which are singletons. Cohorts were determined from participant-reported clinical history. This TCR was sampled from a man between 18 and 35 years old who had recovered from COVID-19. The rearrangement uses TRBV6-6 and TRBJ1-5, with no clear D. Sequences were obtained from PBMCs or T cells enriched from blood (not recorded which). The CDR3 is CASSYLEGNQPQHF. DNA of the CDR3: TGTGCCAGCAGTTACTTAGAGGGAAATCAGCCCCAGCATTTT.